A selection of T cell receptor beta chains follows, all from one sample in a study of PD-L1 blockade in urothelial cancer. This table comes from immunoSEQ multiplex PCR, and its TCRdb copy is limited to in-frame clones, with some not included. The table records 25,000 to 40,000 clones, around 84% of them present only once. Sequencing was performed on PBMCs, taken around atezolizumab (anti-PD-L1) treatment. These receptors came from a man aged 60-69 years with urothelial cancer. Each CDR3 is given with its conserved first and last residue. The D gene is left open where the match is weak. Clone sizes are given selectively: once, few, many, or a class where the clone is expanded.

TRBJ1-5	.	TRBV30	.	TGTGCCTGGAGTGTAAACTCCCTTAGCAATCAGCCCCAGCATTTT	CAWSVNSLSNQPQHF
TRBJ2-3	.	TRBV5-3	.	TGTGCCAGAAGCTTGGCGGCGGGATGCACAGATACGCAGTATTTT	CARSLAAGCTDTQYF
TRBJ2-1	TRBD2	TRBV6-5	.	TGTGCCAGCAGTTCGACTAGCGGGAGGACCTACAATGAGCAGTTCTTC	CASSSTSGRTYNEQFF
TRBJ1-2	.	TRBV11-2	.	TGTGCCAGCAGCTTAGTTGGAGCTAACTATGGCTACACCTTC	CASSLVGANYGYTF
TRBJ2-7	.	TRBV5-1	.	TGCGCCAGCAGCCAACAGGGCTCCTACGAGCAGTACTTC	CASSQQGSYEQYF
TRBJ1-3	TRBD1	TRBV30	once	TGTGCCTGGAGCCAGACAGGGGGGAACCAAAACACCATATATTTT	CAWSQTGGNQNTIYF
TRBJ1-2	.	TRBV5-4	.	TGTGCCAGCAGCTTGGGGGGAGGAGGTAGCTATGGCTACACCTTC	CASSLGGGGSYGYTF
TRBJ2-5	.	TRBV7-2	.	TGTGCCAGCAGCCTAAGCCCTGGGCGTCGAGAGACCCAGTACTTC	CASSLSPGRRETQYF
TRBJ2-5	.	TRBV10-3	.	TGTGCCATCAGTGAGTCGAATGAGGAGACCCAGTACTTC	CAISESNEETQYF
TRBJ2-1	TRBD2	TRBV18	.	TGTGCCAGCTCACCAACAACGGGGGGCTCCTACAATGAGCAGTTCTTC	CASSPTTGGSYNEQFF
TRBJ2-5	TRBD2	TRBV7-2	.	TGTGCCAGCAGCTTAGGGCGGGGGGCGCGGTCGGAGACCCAGTACTTC	CASSLGRGARSETQYF
TRBJ2-2	TRBD1	TRBV18	.	TGTGCCAGCTCACCACAACAGGGGACCTACACCGGGGAGCTGTTTTTT	CASSPQQGTYTGELFF
TRBJ2-7	TRBD1	TRBV11-2	.	TGTGCCAGCAGTTCCGCGGACAGGGGTTTTCTAGACGAGCAGTACTTC	CASSSADRGFLDEQYF
TRBJ1-6	.	TRBV18	.	TGTGCCAGCTCAGCAAACGGACTGGAGTCGGGTTCACCCCTCCACTTT	CASSANGLESGSPLHF
TRBJ1-1	.	TRBV19	.	TGTGCCAGTAGTGCCCTACAACAGGGAGTGGCTGAAGCTTTCTTT	CASSALQQGVAEAFF
TRBJ1-6	TRBD1	TRBV27	.	TGTGCCAGCAGTTCTAGGACAGGGGTCTCACCCCTCCACTTT	CASSSRTGVSPLHF
TRBJ2-1	TRBD2	TRBV5-1	.	TGCGCCACGGGCCGGACGGGAGGTGCTAATGAGCAGTTCTTC	CATGRTGGANEQFF
TRBJ1-2	.	TRBV9	.	TGTGCCAGCAGCCCCGCCGGGACAAACTATGGCTACACCTTC	CASSPAGTNYGYTF
TRBJ1-2	.	TRBV19	.	TGTGCCAGCGTCGGCCTAACCGGGGGCTACACCTTC	CASVGLTGGYTF
TRBJ1-2	.	TRBV6-1	.	TGTGCCAGCAGTGAAGCGGGCAGCTTCTATGGCTACACCTTC	CASSEAGSFYGYTF
TRBJ1-1	.	TRBV5-1	.	TGCGCCAGCAGCTTGGTCACAGGTCTCACTGAAGCTTTCTTT	CASSLVTGLTEAFF
TRBJ1-2	.	TRBV27	once	TGTGCCAGCAGTTTCCGAAAAACGGGGGACAACTATGGCTACACCTTC	CASSFRKTGDNYGYTF
TRBJ2-1	TRBD2	TRBV11-3	few	TGTGCCAGCAGCTCTAGCGGGATACTCAATGAGCAGTTCTTC	CASSSSGILNEQFF
TRBJ1-1	.	TRBV19	.	TGTGCCAGTAGTATAGGACTCGAAGCTTTCTTT	CASSIGLEAFF
TRBJ1-2	.	TRBV18	few	TGTGCCAGCTCACCAAGCGGGGGATACAACTATGGCTACACCTTC	CASSPSGGYNYGYTF
TRBJ2-4	.	TRBV6-5	.	TGTGCCAGCAGTCCTACGACAAAAAACATTCAGTACTTC	CASSPTTKNIQYF
TRBJ2-5	TRBD1	TRBV5-5	.	TGTGCCAGCAGCTCTGGGACAGGGGTGGAGACCCAGTACTTC	CASSSGTGVETQYF
TRBJ2-5	TRBD2	TRBV30	.	TGTGCCTGGAGTGTACTAGCGGGGCAAGAGACCCAGTACTTC	CAWSVLAGQETQYF
TRBJ2-2	TRBD2	TRBV6-4	once	TGTGCCAGCAGTGCCGTGGGGAGGGGCACCGGGGAGCTGTTTTTT	CASSAVGRGTGELFF
TRBJ1-1	.	TRBV6-5	.	TGTGCCAGCAGTCCAGTTGATTTGGCTTTCTTT	CASSPVDLAFF
TRBJ1-6	.	TRBV2	few	TGTGCCAGCCTGGGTCTAACAGTGTCCTATAATTCACCCCTCCACTTT	CASLGLTVSYNSPLHF
TRBJ2-3	TRBD1	TRBV10-3	.	TGTGCCATCAGCGGGACAGGGACAGATACGCAGTATTTT	CAISGTGTDTQYF
TRBJ1-1	.	TRBV5-1	.	TGCGCCAGCAGCTTGAACACAGTGGGTTCGATGGTCACTGAAGCTTTCTTT	CASSLNTVGSMVTEAFF
TRBJ2-3	TRBD1	TRBV6-1	.	TGTGCCAGCAGTGAAGGGACAGGGGGCGCAGATACGCAGTATTTT	CASSEGTGGADTQYF
TRBJ1-1	.	TRBV18	.	TGTGCCAGCTCACCAGCTGGGGGGGGCACTGAAGCTTTCTTT	CASSPAGGGTEAFF
TRBJ1-4	.	TRBV2	few	TGTGCCAGCAGTGACAGGGTAACTAATGAAAAACTGTTTTTT	CASSDRVTNEKLFF
TRBJ1-2	TRBD1	TRBV6-1	.	TGTGCCGCCACTGGGGGACAGGGGGCGAGATATGGCTACACCTTC	CAATGGQGARYGYTF
TRBJ2-5	TRBD2	TRBV5-1	.	TGCGCCAGCAGCCAAGGGACTAGCGGGGAGACCCAGTACTTC	CASSQGTSGETQYF
TRBJ2-7	TRBD1	TRBV19	.	TGTGCCAGTAGTGTCCAGGGGGTCTACGAGCAGTACTTC	CASSVQGVYEQYF
TRBJ2-2	.	TRBV27	medium-sized	TGTGCCAGCAGACCCGGACAGTTGAACACCGGGGAGCTGTTTTTT	CASRPGQLNTGELFF
TRBJ2-7	.	TRBV5-8	.	TGTGCCAGCAGCTTGAGCACGACTTATGTTATGGACGAGCAGTACTTC	CASSLSTTYVMDEQYF
TRBJ2-2	.	TRBV7-8	.	TGTGCCAGCAGCCTCCATGGGGCGACGACCGGGGAGCTGTTTTTT	CASSLHGATTGELFF
TRBJ2-1	.	TRBV30	once	TGTGCCTGGTGGGACTTTCGACGTGAGCAGTTCTTC	CAWWDFRREQFF
TRBJ2-1	TRBD2	TRBV7-8	.	TGTGCCAGCAGCCTGCGGGAGGGCGGGTACAATGAGCAGTTCTTC	CASSLREGGYNEQFF
TRBJ2-7	.	TRBV15	.	TGTGCCACCAGCAGCGTTCCTGTGGCCCTTGAGGTCGAGCAGTACTTC	CATSSVPVALEVEQYF
TRBJ1-1	.	TRBV19	.	TGTGCCAGTACTACCACAGGGATTCGATATACTGAAGCTTTCTTT	CASTTTGIRYTEAFF
TRBJ1-1	TRBD1	TRBV6-6	.	TGTGCCAGCAGTTACTCGATCAGGGGGAACGCTGAAGCTTTCTTT	CASSYSIRGNAEAFF
TRBJ2-5	.	TRBV25-1	.	TGTGCCAGCAGTTGGGACACCTCTCAAGAGACCCAGTACTTC	CASSWDTSQETQYF
TRBJ1-5	TRBD1	TRBV5-6	.	TGTGCCAGCAGAGCCGGGACAGGGGGCAATCAGCCCCAGCATTTT	CASRAGTGGNQPQHF
TRBJ1-5	.	TRBV7-2	.	TGTGCCAGCAGCTTGACAGTCAATCAGCCCCAGCATTTT	CASSLTVNQPQHF